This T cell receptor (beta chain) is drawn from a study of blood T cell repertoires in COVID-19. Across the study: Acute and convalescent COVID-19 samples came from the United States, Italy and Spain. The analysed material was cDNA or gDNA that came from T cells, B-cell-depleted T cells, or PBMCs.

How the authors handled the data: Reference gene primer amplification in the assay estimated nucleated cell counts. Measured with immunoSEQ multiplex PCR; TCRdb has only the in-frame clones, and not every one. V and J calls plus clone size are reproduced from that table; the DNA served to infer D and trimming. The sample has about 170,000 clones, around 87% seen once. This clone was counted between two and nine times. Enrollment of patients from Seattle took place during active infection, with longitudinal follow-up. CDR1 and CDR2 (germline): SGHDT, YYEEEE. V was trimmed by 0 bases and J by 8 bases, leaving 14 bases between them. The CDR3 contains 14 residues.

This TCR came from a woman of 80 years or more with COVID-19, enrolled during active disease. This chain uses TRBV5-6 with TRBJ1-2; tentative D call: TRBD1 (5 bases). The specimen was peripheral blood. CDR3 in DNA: TGTGCCAGCAGCTTGGTTCTGGGGCGGAGCGGCTACACCTTC. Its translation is CASSLVLGRSGYTF.